This TCR beta chain was sequenced during a study of radiotherapy plus CTLA-4 blockade in lung cancer. The overall study: Objective responses were observed in around a sixth of patients, and disease control was achieved by 30% to 40%.

Produced via immunoSEQ multiplex PCR; TCRdb's table is partial and in-frame only. The sample has some 74,000 clones, roughly 80% seen once. Study results and caveats: In blood, tumor-derived TCR clones expanded after radiotherapy plus ipilimumab. Best predicting response, reportedly, were early blood T cell clone dynamics, with interferon-beta.

On this clone itself: Antigen: not known.

The V gene lost 5 bases and the J gene lost 9 bases, with 8 bases spanning the gap. Germline CDR1 LNHNV, CDR2 YYDKDF (reference sequence). This CDR3 is built from 11 residues. Ipilimumab-mediated CTLA-4 blockade plus focal radiation was given to patients having chemo-refractory metastatic non-small-cell lung cancer. This clonotype originated in a human donor with non-small cell lung cancer who had a complete response to radiotherapy plus ipilimumab. The input for sequencing was peripheral blood, taken from a patient treated with radiotherapy plus ipilimumab. This chain links TRBV15 with TRBJ1-5; D possibly corresponds to TRBD1 (5 bases). The chain's CDR3 is CATSGDGPQHF. DNA of the CDR3: TGTGCCACCAGCGGGGACGGGCCCCAGCATTTT.